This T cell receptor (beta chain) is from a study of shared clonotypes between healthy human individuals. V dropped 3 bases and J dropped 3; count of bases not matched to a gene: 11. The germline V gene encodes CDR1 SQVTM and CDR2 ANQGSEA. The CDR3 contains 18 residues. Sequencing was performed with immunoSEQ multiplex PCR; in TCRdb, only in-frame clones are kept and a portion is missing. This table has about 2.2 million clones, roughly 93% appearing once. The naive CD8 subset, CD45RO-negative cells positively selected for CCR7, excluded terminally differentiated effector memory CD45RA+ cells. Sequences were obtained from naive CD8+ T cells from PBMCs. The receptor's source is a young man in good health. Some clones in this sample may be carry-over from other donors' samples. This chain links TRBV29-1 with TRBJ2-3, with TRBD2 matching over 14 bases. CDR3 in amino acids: CSVDLGGTSGSWTDTQYF. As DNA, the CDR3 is TGCAGCGTTGACCTTGGAGGGACTAGCGGGAGTTGGACAGATACGCAGTATTTT.